These 28 T cell receptor beta chains share one sample of origin, sequenced in a study of T cells in tuberculosis. Noted time point: new active TB diagnosis, blood taken before or within 7 days of starting treatment. Data came from immunoSEQ multiplex PCR; TCRdb stores just in-frame clones and leaves some out. The data contain under 45,000 clones, 85% to 95% of them seen just once; the ten biggest clones take up approximately 2.4%. The specimen comprised PBMCs, sampled at tuberculosis diagnosis. All receptors come from an adult with tuberculosis.

This clone was found a few times. V gene TRBV19 combines with J gene TRBJ1-5, with TRBD1 identical over 9 bases. The CDR3 has 14 amino acids. The germline V gene has CDR1 LNHDA and CDR2 SQIVND (reference sequence). The J segment lost 4 bases and the V segment lost 5 bases, leaving 3 bases of the junction unmatched. CDR3 residues: CASSVGQGNQPQHF. CDR3 nucleotides: TGTGCCAGTAGTGTTGGACAGGGGAATCAGCCCCAGCATTTT.

The chain has TRBV28 and TRBJ1-3; 8 positions match TRBD1. J gave up 4 bases and V 6 bases, and 8 bases lay outside the gene matches. The germline V gene encodes CDR1 MDHEN and CDR2 SYDVKM. The CDR3 contains 15 residues. The CDR3 spells CASSLRGHRGNTIYF. In nucleotides, the CDR3 is TGTGCCAGCAGCCTCAGGGGGCATCGAGGAAACACCATATATTTT.

The V call is TRBV4-1, the J call TRBJ1-3; the D gene is possibly TRBD1 (5 bases). Looked up from germline, CDR1 is MGHRA and CDR2 is YSYEKL. This CDR3 comprises 16 residues. V shed 1 base and J shed 4 bases, with 14 bases lying between them. The CDR3 DNA reads TGCGCCAGCAGCCAAGTCCGCCAGGGCAGGGGAAACACCATATATTTT. Translated: CASSQVRQGRGNTIYF.

This chain connects TRBV5-1 to TRBJ2-1; 8 bases agree with TRBD1. The CDR3 sequence is 16 residues long. CDR1 is SGHRS and CDR2 is YFSETQ in the germline V gene. V shed 5 bases, J shed 4 bases, and the junction held 11 bases outside the gene matches. CDR3 bases: TGCGCCAGCAGATCGGCCCCAGGGGGCGCTTACAATGAGCAGTTCTTC. Its translation: CASRSAPGGAYNEQFF.

V is TRBV5-1 and J is TRBJ1-5; TRBD1 aligns across 8 bases. This CDR3 region has 14 residues. Per the germline V gene, CDR1 is SGHRS and CDR2 is YFSETQ. The J segment lost 7 bases and the V segment lost 4 bases, leaving 7 bases of the junction unmatched. CDR3 in DNA: TGCGCCAGCAGCGTAGACAGGGGTGGGCAGCCCCAGCATTTT. Protein: CASSVDRGGQPQHF.

The chain couples TRBV29-1 to TRBJ1-1; unclear D gene. The V end lost 8 bases, the J end lost 11 bases, and 24 bases lay between the germline ends. The germline CDR1 and CDR2 sequences are SQVTM and ANQGSEA. There are 13 residues in the CDR3. CDR3 sequence reads: CSFKPRSGAGAFF. The CDR3 DNA is TGCAGCTTTAAACCCAGAAGTGGCGCCGGGGCTTTCTTT.

The chain employs TRBV7-2 and TRBJ1-1; 11 bases agree with TRBD1. Trimming cost V 5 bases and J 11 bases; bases outside gene matches: 10. The CDR3 extends over 14 amino acids. Per germline, CDR1 SGHTA and CDR2 FQGNSA. The DNA of the CDR3 is TGTGCCAGCAGCACCCGGGACAGGGGGTGGGAGGCTTTCTTT. Translating gives CASSTRDRGWEAFF. Full variable domain (outside the CDR3, taken from reference TRBV7-2 and TRBJ1-1): GAGVSQSPSNKVTEKGKDVELRCDPISGHTALYWYRQSLGQGLEFLIYFQGNSAPDKSGLPSDRFSAERTGGSVSTLTIQRTQQEDSAVYLCASSTRDRGWEAFFGQGTRLTVV.

The gene calls are TRBV15 and TRBJ1-6, with D possibly matching TRBD1 (5 bases). CDR1 and CDR2 from the germline V gene are LNHNV and YYDKDF (reference sequence). The CDR3 totals 16 residues. V was pared by 0 bases and J by 10 bases, with 16 bases between. The CDR3 region is CATSRDGAKKGSPLHF. The CDR3 bases are TGTGCCACCAGCAGAGATGGCGCAAAAAAGGGGTCACCCCTCCACTTT. Combining the CDR3 with reference TRBV15 and TRBJ1-6 gives the whole variable domain DAMVIQNPRYQVTQFGKPVTLSCSQTLNHNVMYWYQQKSSQAPKLLFHYYDKDFNNEADTPDNFQSRRPNTSFCFLDIRSPGLGDTAMYLCATSRDGAKKGSPLHFGNGTRLTVT.

The chain has TRBV2 and TRBJ1-1; D gene uncertain. The CDR3 contains 12 residues. Looked up from germline, CDR1 is SNHLY and CDR2 is FYNNEI. V lost 6 bases and J lost 10, with 15 bases in between. This CDR3 is CASRIARVPAFF. CDR3 DNA: TGTGCCAGCAGGATAGCACGGGTGCCAGCTTTCTTT.

This chain links TRBV4-1 with TRBJ1-6; 7 positions agree with TRBD1. V trimming: 4 bases; J trimming: 10 bases; junction bases outside the gene matches: 10. The CDR3 spans 15 residues. Germline CDR1 is MGHRA and CDR2 is YSYEKL. The chain's CDR3 is CASSPGGGRNSPLHF. The CDR3 nucleotides are TGCGCCAGCAGCCCAGGGGGAGGCAGAAACTCACCCCTCCACTTT.

This sequence joins TRBV15 and TRBJ1-2; 8 nucleotides match TRBD1. The CDR3 sequence is 13 residues long. Losses at the gene ends were 4 bases for V and 8 bases for J; bases not matched to a gene: 6. Germline-derived CDR1 and CDR2 are LNHNV and YYDKDF (reference sequence). CDR3 amino acids: CATSKMDRVGYTF. Here the CDR3 DNA reads TGTGCCACCAGCAAGATGGACAGGGTGGGCTACACCTTC.

This chain joins TRBV7-2 and TRBJ2-6; D possibly corresponds to TRBD1 (5 bases). The germline V and J ends were trimmed by 3 bases and 4 bases, with 10 bases remaining between them. CDR1 and CDR2 from the germline V gene are SGHTA and FQGNSA. The CDR3 runs to 15 residues. The CDR3 spells CASSFGRAGANVLTF. The CDR3 DNA is TGTGCCAGCAGCTTTGGCAGGGCCGGGGCCAACGTCCTGACTTTC. Variable domain in full (rest from reference TRBV7-2 and TRBJ2-6): GAGVSQSPSNKVTEKGKDVELRCDPISGHTALYWYRQSLGQGLEFLIYFQGNSAPDKSGLPSDRFSAERTGGSVSTLTIQRTQQEDSAVYLCASSFGRAGANVLTFGAGSRLTVL.

The chain uses TRBV4-3 and TRBJ1-2, with 11 bases matching TRBD1. Germline lookup yields CDR1 LGHNA and CDR2 YSLEER. V shed 4 bases and J 2 bases; nucleotides not matched to a gene: 6. The CDR3 is 16 amino acids. As DNA, the CDR3 is TGCGCCAGCAGCCGCCGGGGGACAGGGGGGAACTATGGCTACACCTTC. It yields the protein CASSRRGTGGNYGYTF.

This clone was picked up one time. The CDR3 nucleotides are TGTGCCAGCAATTCCCAGGGTCTCTACGAGCAGTACGTC. Translated, it gives CASNSQGLYEQYV. The chain has TRBV28 and TRBJ2-7; tentative D call: TRBD1 (5 bases). Trimming removed 7 bases at V and 3 bases at J, with 13 bases between. Germline V CDR1 and CDR2: MDHEN, SYDVKM. This CDR3 comprises 13 residues.

The gene calls are TRBV11-3 and TRBJ2-5, with TRBD2 identical over 12 bases. This CDR3 has 15 residues. V dropped 3 bases and J dropped 5; count of bases not matched to a gene: 4. In germline, CDR1 is SGHNT, CDR2 YENEEA. The CDR3 region has the DNA TGTGCCAGCAGCTTGACCGGGACTAGCGGGGAGACCCAGTACTTC. Amino acids: CASSLTGTSGETQYF. Looking up the rest from reference TRBV11-3 and TRBJ2-5 gives the full variable domain: EAGVVQSPRYKIIEKKQPVAFWCNPISGHNTLYWYLQNLGQGPELLIRYENEEAVDDSQLPKDRFSAERLKGVDSTLKIQPAELGDSAVYLCASSLTGTSGETQYFGPGTRLLVL.

V and J are TRBV28 and TRBJ2-2; D unresolved. Germline CDR1 is MDHEN and CDR2 is SYDVKM. V was clipped by 2 bases and J by 5 bases, with 9 bases between them. There are 14 residues in the CDR3. The CDR3 nucleotides read TGTGCCAGCAGTTTAAGTATCGGGACCGGGGAGCTGTTTTTT. It encodes CASSLSIGTGELFF.

The rearrangement joins TRBV15 to TRBJ1-4; possible D gene TRBD1, 6 bases. V dropped 2 bases and J dropped 4 bases, with 11 bases sitting between them. The CDR3 loop spans 15 amino acids. Germline V gene lookup returns CDR1 LNHNV and CDR2 YYDKDF (reference sequence). CDR3 DNA: TGTGCCACCAGCAGATGGGGGGGGCTTAATGAAAAACTGTTTTTT. Amino acid sequence: CATSRWGGLNEKLFF.

CDR3 coding DNA: TGTGCCAGCAGTTCGGGACACGGGGTTGAAGCTTTCTTT. Amino acid sequence: CASSSGHGVEAFF. This chain connects TRBV2 to TRBJ1-1; the D gene is possibly TRBD1 (6 bases). The CDR3 consists of 13 residues. From germline, CDR1 is SNHLY and CDR2 FYNNEI. V dropped 5 bases and J dropped 7 bases, with 14 bases sitting between them. The full variable domain, with the rest looked up from reference TRBV2 and TRBJ1-1, is EPEVTQTPSHQVTQMGQEVILRCVPISNHLYFYWYRQILGQKVEFLVSFYNNEISEKSEIFDDQFSVERPDGSNFTLKIRSTKLEDSAMYFCASSSGHGVEAFFGQGTRLTVV.

The chain recombines TRBV30 with TRBJ2-3, with D possibly being TRBD1 (6 bases). CDR1 GTSNPN and CDR2 SVGIG come from the germline V gene (reference sequence). V was trimmed by 3 bases and J by 3 bases, leaving 16 bases between them. The CDR3 runs to 15 residues. As DNA, the CDR3 is TGTGCCTGGAGCGTGGACAGCCGCGGGACAGATACGCAGTATTTT. It specifies CAWSVDSRGTDTQYF.

By frequency in the sample, this clone is medium-sized. The V gene is TRBV6-1, the J gene TRBJ1-3, with D unresolved. The germline CDR1 and CDR2 sequences are MNHNS and SASEGT. The CDR3 sequence is 16 residues long. V lost 1 base and J lost 0, with 10 bases in between. The CDR3 region is CASSEVTEDSGNTIYF. The CDR3 region has the DNA TGTGCCAGCAGTGAAGTTACGGAGGACTCTGGAAACACCATATATTTT.

The chain couples TRBV5-8 to TRBJ1-5; perhaps TRBD1 as D (6 bases). V was cut by 4 bases and J by 4 bases, with 9 bases left in between. The CDR3 sequence is 13 residues long. Germline loops: CDR1 SGHTS, CDR2 YDEGEE. CDR3 residues: CASSAQGNQPQHF. Written as DNA, the CDR3 is TGTGCCAGCAGCGCACAGGGAAATCAGCCCCAGCATTTT.

The chain uses TRBV19 and TRBJ2-3; D unclear. CDR1 is LNHDA and CDR2 is SQIVND in the germline V gene (reference sequence). This CDR3 has 17 residues. V lost 0 bases to trimming and J lost 2 bases, with 15 bases between them. CDR3 in amino acids: CASSIDPNYLNTDTQYF. The CDR3 region has the DNA TGTGCCAGTAGTATAGATCCTAACTACCTAAACACAGATACGCAGTATTTT.

This chain links TRBV6-6 with TRBJ1-3, with a weak D call TRBD1 (5 bases). Germline CDR1 is MNHNY and CDR2 is SVGAGI (reference sequence). The V gene lost 4 bases and the J gene lost 2 bases, with 12 bases spanning the gap. The CDR3 covers 15 residues. The chain's CDR3 is CASSFRGTAGNTIYF. In DNA, the CDR3 is TGTGCCAGCAGTTTCCGCGGGACTGCTGGAAACACCATATATTTT.

This chain uses TRBV5-6 with TRBJ2-7, with TRBD1 matching over 8 bases. Germline-derived CDR1 and CDR2 are SGHDT and YYEEEE. The CDR3 totals 14 residues. V shed 4 bases and J 7 bases; nucleotides not matched to a gene: 10. The CDR3 reads CASSPLDRGEEQYV. The CDR3 DNA reads TGTGCCAGCAGCCCACTCGACAGGGGCGAAGAGCAGTACGTC.

About this clone itself: The sample carries other DNA sequences with the same CDR3. The genes are TRBV10-2 and TRBJ2-7, with TRBD1 identical over 10 bases. Germline V gene sequence: CDR1 WSHSY, CDR2 SAAADI. Trimming cost V 6 bases and J 2 bases; bases outside gene matches: 16. The CDR3 totals 18 residues. CDR3 bases: TGCGCCAGCAGCTCGACTACCCCGGGACAGGGGTTTACCTACGAGCAGTACTTC. Translated: CASSSTTPGQGFTYEQYF.

J is TRBJ2-6 and V is TRBV28; D is possibly TRBD1 (6 bases). Trimming pared 7 bases from V and 0 bases from J, leaving 16 bases between. This CDR3 has 17 residues. Germline values: CDR1 MDHEN, CDR2 SYDVKM. The CDR3: CASTHDRYSSGANVLTF. The CDR3 bases are TGTGCCAGCACCCACGACAGGTACTCCTCTGGGGCCAACGTCCTGACTTTC.

This chain joins TRBV18 and TRBJ2-7, with a tentative D call TRBD1 (6 bases). Germline CDR1 KGHSH, CDR2 LQKENI. The CDR3 has 15 residues. Trimming removed 5 bases from V and 3 bases from J, with 17 bases in between. The DNA of the CDR3 is TGTGCCAGCTCAGGAACAGGGAAGGCCAACTACGAGCAGTACGTC. This codes for CASSGTGKANYEQYV.

The chain carries TRBV7-2 and TRBJ2-2, with D uncertain. The CDR3 is made up of 15 amino acids. Deletions cut 3 bases from V and 4 bases from J, with 12 bases between. Germline-derived CDR1 and CDR2 are SGHTA and FQGNSA. The CDR3 is CASSLGPPSTGELFF. The CDR3 DNA is TGTGCCAGCAGCTTGGGCCCCCCCAGCACCGGGGAGCTGTTTTTT.